This TCR beta chain was observed in a study of blood T cell repertoires in COVID-19. Study-wide context: PBMCs, B-cell-depleted T cells, or T cells provided the cDNA or gDNA that made up the material.

Germline CDR1 and CDR2: MNHEY and SVGAGI. The ends were cut back, 6 bases at V and 1 base at J, with 15 bases in the middle. The CDR3 spans 15 residues. Per the original methods: Estimation of nucleated cell counts relied on the amplification of reference gene primers. Data came from immunoSEQ multiplex PCR; TCRdb stores just in-frame clones and leaves some out. V and J calls plus clone size are reproduced from that table; the DNA served to infer D and trimming. Of 210,000 or so clones listed, roughly 80% are singletons. The sample taken for sequencing was peripheral blood. The chain is built from TRBV6-5 and TRBJ1-2; D is unclear. This receptor was identified in a human donor in a cohort sampled during active COVID-19. The CDR3 here is CASSLQVARNYGYTF. In DNA form, the CDR3 reads TGTGCCAGCAGCCTCCAGGTTGCGCGTAACTATGGCTACACCTTC.